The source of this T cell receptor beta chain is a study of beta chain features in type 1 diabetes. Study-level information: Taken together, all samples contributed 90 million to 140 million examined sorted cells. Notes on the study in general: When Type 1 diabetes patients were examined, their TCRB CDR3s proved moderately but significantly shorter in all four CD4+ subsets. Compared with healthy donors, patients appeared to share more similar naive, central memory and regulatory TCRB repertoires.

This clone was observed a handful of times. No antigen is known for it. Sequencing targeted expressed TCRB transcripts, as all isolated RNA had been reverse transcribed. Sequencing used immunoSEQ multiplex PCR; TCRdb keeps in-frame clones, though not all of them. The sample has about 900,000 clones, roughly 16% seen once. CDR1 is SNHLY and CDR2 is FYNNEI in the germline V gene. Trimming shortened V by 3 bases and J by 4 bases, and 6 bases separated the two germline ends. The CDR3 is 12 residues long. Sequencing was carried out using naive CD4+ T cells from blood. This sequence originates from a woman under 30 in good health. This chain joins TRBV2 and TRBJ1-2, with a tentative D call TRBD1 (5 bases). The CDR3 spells CASSEGPYGYTF. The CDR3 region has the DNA TGTGCCAGCAGTGAGGGACCCTATGGCTACACCTTC.